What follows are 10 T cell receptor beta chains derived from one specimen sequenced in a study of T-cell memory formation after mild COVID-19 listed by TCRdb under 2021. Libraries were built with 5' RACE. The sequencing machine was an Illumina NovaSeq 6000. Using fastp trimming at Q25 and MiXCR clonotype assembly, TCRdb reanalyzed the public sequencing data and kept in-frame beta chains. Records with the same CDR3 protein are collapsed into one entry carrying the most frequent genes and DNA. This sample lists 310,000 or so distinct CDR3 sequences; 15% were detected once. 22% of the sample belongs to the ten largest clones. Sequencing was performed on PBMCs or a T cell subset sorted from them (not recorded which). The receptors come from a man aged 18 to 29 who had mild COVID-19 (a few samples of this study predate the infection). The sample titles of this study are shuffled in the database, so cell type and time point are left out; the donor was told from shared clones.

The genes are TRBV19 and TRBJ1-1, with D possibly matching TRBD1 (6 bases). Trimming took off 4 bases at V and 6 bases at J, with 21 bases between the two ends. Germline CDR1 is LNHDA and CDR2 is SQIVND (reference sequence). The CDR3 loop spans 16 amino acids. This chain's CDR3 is CASSTTLGRGSAEAFF. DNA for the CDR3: TGTGCCAGTAGTACTACGCTGGGTAGGGGGTCTGCTGAAGCTTTCTTT.

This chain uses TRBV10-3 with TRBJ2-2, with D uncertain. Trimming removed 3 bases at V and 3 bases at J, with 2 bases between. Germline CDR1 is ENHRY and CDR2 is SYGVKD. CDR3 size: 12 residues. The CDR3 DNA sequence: TGTGCCATCAGTGACCACACCGGGGAGCTGTTTTTT. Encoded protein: CAISDHTGELFF.

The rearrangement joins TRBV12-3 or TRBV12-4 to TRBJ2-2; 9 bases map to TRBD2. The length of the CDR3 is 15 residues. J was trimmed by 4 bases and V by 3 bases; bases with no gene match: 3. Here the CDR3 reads CASSLGSGGTGELFF. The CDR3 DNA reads TGTGCCAGCAGTTTGGGTAGCGGGGGCACCGGGGAGCTGTTTTTT.

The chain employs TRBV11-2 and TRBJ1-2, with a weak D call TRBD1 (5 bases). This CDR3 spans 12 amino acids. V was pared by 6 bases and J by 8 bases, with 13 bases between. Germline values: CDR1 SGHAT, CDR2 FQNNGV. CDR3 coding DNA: TGTGCCAGCAGTACCAATGGGGACGGCTACACCTTC. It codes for CASSTNGDGYTF.

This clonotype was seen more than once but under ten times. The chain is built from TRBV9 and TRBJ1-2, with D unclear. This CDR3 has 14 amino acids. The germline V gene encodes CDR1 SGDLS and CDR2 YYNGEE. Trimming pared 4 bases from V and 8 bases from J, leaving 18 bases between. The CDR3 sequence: CASSPTGEPGGYTF. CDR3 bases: TGTGCCAGCAGCCCGACTGGGGAGCCGGGAGGCTACACCTTC.

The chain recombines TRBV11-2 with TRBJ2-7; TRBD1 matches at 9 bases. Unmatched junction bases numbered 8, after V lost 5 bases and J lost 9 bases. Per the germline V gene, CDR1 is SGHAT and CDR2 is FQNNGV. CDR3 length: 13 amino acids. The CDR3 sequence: CASSMGQGEGQYV. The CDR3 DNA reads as TGTGCCAGCAGCATGGGACAGGGAGAAGGGCAGTACGTC.

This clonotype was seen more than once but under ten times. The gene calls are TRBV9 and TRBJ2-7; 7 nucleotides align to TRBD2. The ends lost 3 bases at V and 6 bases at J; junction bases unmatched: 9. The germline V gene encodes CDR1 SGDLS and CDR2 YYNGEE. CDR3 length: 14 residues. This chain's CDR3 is CASSAETWEGEQYF. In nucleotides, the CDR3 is TGTGCCAGCAGCGCCGAAACATGGGAGGGCGAGCAGTACTTC.

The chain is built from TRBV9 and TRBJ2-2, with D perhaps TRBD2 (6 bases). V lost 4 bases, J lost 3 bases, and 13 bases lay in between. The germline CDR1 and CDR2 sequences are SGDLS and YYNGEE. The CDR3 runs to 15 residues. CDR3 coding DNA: TGTGCCAGCAGCCCCCATCGGAGGGACACCGGGGAGCTGTTTTTT. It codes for CASSPHRRDTGELFF. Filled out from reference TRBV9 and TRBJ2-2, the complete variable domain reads DSGVTQTPKHLITATGQRVTLRCSPRSGDLSVYWYQQSLDQGLQFLIQYYNGEERAKGNILERFSAQQFPDLHSELNLSSLELGDSALYFCASSPHRRDTGELFFGEGSRLTVL.

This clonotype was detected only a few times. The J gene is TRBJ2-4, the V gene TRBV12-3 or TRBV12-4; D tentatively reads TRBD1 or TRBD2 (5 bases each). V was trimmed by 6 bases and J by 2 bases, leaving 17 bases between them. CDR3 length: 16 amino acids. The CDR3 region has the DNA TGTGCCAGCAGGACCGGGACCTCGGGGCCCAAAAACATTCAGTACTTC. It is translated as CASRTGTSGPKNIQYF.

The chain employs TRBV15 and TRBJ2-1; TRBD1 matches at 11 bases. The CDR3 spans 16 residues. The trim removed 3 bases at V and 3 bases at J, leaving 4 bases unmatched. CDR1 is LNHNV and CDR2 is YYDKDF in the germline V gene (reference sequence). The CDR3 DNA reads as TGTGCCACCAGCAGGGACGGGACAGGGGGCTACAATGAGCAGTTCTTC. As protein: CATSRDGTGGYNEQFF.